This T cell receptor (beta chain) was captured in a study of T cell responses to AZD1222 COVID-19 vaccine. Study-wide results and limits: The donor cohort was predominantly white British with a female majority, and clonal diversity may have been underestimated.

With respect to this clone: The antigen remains undetermined.

V dropped 0 bases and J dropped 5 bases, with 9 bases sitting between them. The germline V gene has CDR1 SGHRS and CDR2 YFSETQ. This CDR3 spans 13 amino acids. Libraries were prepared by immunoSEQ multiplex PCR; TCRdb keeps only in-frame clonotypes and omits some of them. This table has 95,000 to 150,000 clones, 90% to 95% appearing once. This TCR was recovered from an adult who received the AZD1222 COVID-19 vaccine. The rearrangement links TRBV5-1 to TRBJ2-7; no clear D gene. Sample: peripheral blood, taken 28 days after the second AZD1222 dose. CDR3 region: CASSLAGLNEQYF. CDR3 coding DNA: TGCGCCAGCAGCTTGGCCGGGCTTAACGAGCAGTACTTC.